A selection of T cell receptor beta chains follows, all from one sample in a study of cytomegalovirus exposure and HLA in healthy donors. The data were produced by immunoSEQ multiplex PCR, yet TCRdb's version contains in-frame clones alone and is incomplete. This table has about 170,000 clones, roughly 89% appearing once. Source material: PBMCs. These TCRs come from a woman under 30 in good health and CMV-seropositive. The CDR3 runs from the conserved cysteine through the conserved F or W. A D gene is named only where the DNA matches it firmly. Not every row has a clone size; where given, it reads once, few, many or a size class.

abundance	v_gene	d_gene	j_gene	CDR3aa	CDR3nt
-	TRBV6-7	-	TRBJ1-5	CASSPRVYSNQPQHF	TGTGCCAGCTCGCCCAGGGTTTATAGCAATCAGCCCCAGCATTTT
-	TRBV19	TRBD1	TRBJ2-7	CASSIGVGQLYEQYF	TGTGCCAGTAGTATAGGTGTGGGACAGTTATACGAGCAGTACTTC
-	TRBV27	-	TRBJ1-1	CASSPTLMNTEAFF	TGTGCCAGCAGCCCGACACTGATGAACACTGAAGCTTTCTTT
-	TRBV5-1	-	TRBJ2-3	CASSPGGPTDTQYF	TGCGCCAGCAGCCCAGGAGGGCCCACAGATACGCAGTATTTT
-	TRBV18	TRBD1	TRBJ2-7	CASSPRGQGGTYEQYF	TGTGCCAGCTCACCCCGGGGACAGGGGGGAACCTACGAGCAGTACTTC
-	TRBV2	-	TRBJ2-4	CASSLLQGAQNIQYF	TGTGCCAGCAGCCTCTTACAGGGAGCACAAAACATTCAGTACTTC
once	TRBV27	-	TRBJ1-1	CANSYTGSMNTEAFF	TGTGCCAACAGTTACACAGGGTCGATGAACACTGAAGCTTTCTTT
once	TRBV7-9	TRBD1	TRBJ1-2	CASSPATGPYDGYTF	TGTGCCAGCAGCCCGGCGACAGGGCCTTATGATGGCTACACCTTC
-	TRBV13	TRBD1	TRBJ2-7	CASSLVRQGRYEQYF	TGTGCCAGCAGCTTAGTTAGACAGGGCAGGTACGAGCAGTACTTC
-	TRBV18	TRBD2	TRBJ2-7	CASSPPGLAGGGEQYF	TGTGCCAGCTCACCCCCCGGGCTAGCGGGAGGCGGCGAGCAGTACTTC
once	TRBV7-3	-	TRBJ2-5	CASSLQGTGSPQYF	TGTGCCAGCAGCTTGCAGGGCACTGGGTCGCCCCAGTACTTC
-	TRBV6-1	-	TRBJ2-1	CASRPSSINEQFF	TGTGCCAGCAGACCCTCTAGTATCAATGAGCAGTTCTTC
-	TRBV28	TRBD2	TRBJ2-7	CASHPAGGSTYEQYF	TGTGCCAGCCACCCAGCGGGAGGATCCACCTACGAGCAGTACTTC
-	TRBV20-1	-	TRBJ2-7	CSAALDYEQYF	TGCAGTGCTGCTCTAGACTACGAGCAGTACTTC
-	TRBV5-1	TRBD2	TRBJ2-3	CASSLSGLAGATDTQYF	TGCGCCAGCAGCTTATCGGGACTAGCGGGAGCCACAGATACGCAGTATTTT
-	TRBV5-6	-	TRBJ1-1	CASSPWGRLNTEAFF	TGTGCCAGCAGCCCCTGGGGCAGACTTAACACTGAAGCTTTCTTT
-	TRBV2	-	TRBJ2-2	CASSADTGELFF	TGTGCCAGCAGTGCGGACACCGGGGAGCTGTTTTTT
-	TRBV5-6	TRBD1	TRBJ1-5	CASSLDRGLSGQPQHF	TGTGCCAGCAGCTTGGACAGGGGGCTGTCGGGTCAGCCCCAGCATTTT
-	TRBV9	TRBD2	TRBJ2-3	CASSVAPTSGSSRDTQYF	TGTGCCAGCAGCGTAGCTCCCACTAGCGGGAGTTCCAGGGATACGCAGTATTTT
-	TRBV11-3	TRBD1	TRBJ2-1	CASSHDRVANEQFF	TGTGCCAGCAGCCACGACAGGGTGGCGAATGAGCAGTTCTTC
-	TRBV7-6	TRBD1	TRBJ1-3	CASSPHRGPGNTIYF	TGTGCCAGCAGCCCTCACAGGGGTCCTGGAAACACCATATATTTT
-	TRBV5-6	TRBD1	TRBJ1-5	CASSLTGANQPQHF	TGTGCCAGCAGCTTGACAGGGGCAAATCAGCCCCAGCATTTT
-	TRBV6-4	TRBD1	TRBJ2-3	CASSRSQGTTDTQYF	TGTGCCAGCAGCCGTTCACAGGGGACGACAGATACGCAGTATTTT
-	TRBV28	-	TRBJ1-1	CASSSHGGDTEAFF	TGTGCCAGCAGCTCCCACGGGGGGGACACTGAAGCTTTCTTT
-	TRBV10-2	TRBD1	TRBJ2-3	CASSLQGAGDTQYF	TGCGCCAGCAGTTTACAGGGGGCCGGGGATACGCAGTATTTT
-	TRBV6-1	-	TRBJ1-1	CASKPLEGANTEAFF	TGTGCCAGCAAGCCTTTGGAAGGAGCGAACACTGAAGCTTTCTTT
-	TRBV11-3	-	TRBJ2-1	CASSLKLGEQFF	TGTGCCAGCAGTCTTAAACTAGGAGAGCAGTTCTTC
-	TRBV6-5	TRBD2	TRBJ2-7	CASSAGTSGSYEQYF	TGTGCCAGCAGCGCCGGGACTAGCGGCTCCTACGAGCAGTACTTC
-	TRBV28	TRBD2	TRBJ2-7	CASRSGLAEYRLHEQYF	TGTGCCAGCAGATCGGGACTAGCGGAATACCGGTTGCACGAGCAGTACTTC
-	TRBV18	-	TRBJ2-7	CASSLGTYEQYF	TGTGCCAGCTCACTCGGGACCTACGAGCAGTACTTC
-	TRBV2	TRBD2	TRBJ2-3	CASTTSRITSGTPATDTQYF	TGTGCCAGCACTACGTCCCGGATTACTAGCGGAACCCCGGCCACAGATACGCAGTATTTT
-	TRBV5-1	-	TRBJ2-3	CASSLGVLSSTDTQYF	TGCGCCAGCAGCTTGGGCGTATTGTCGAGCACAGATACGCAGTATTTT
-	TRBV27	-	TRBJ2-3	CASSLFYPGTDTQYF	TGTGCCAGCAGTTTATTTTATCCGGGCACAGATACGCAGTATTTT
-	TRBV19	TRBD2	TRBJ2-2	CASNQGEGLAVGELFF	TGTGCCAGTAATCAAGGGGAGGGACTAGCGGTCGGGGAGCTGTTTTTT
-	TRBV11-2	TRBD2	TRBJ2-7	CASSLRLAANYEQYF	TGTGCCAGCAGCTTACGACTAGCGGCGAACTACGAGCAGTACTTC
-	TRBV11-2	TRBD2	TRBJ2-2	CASSSLLAGLPGELFF	TGTGCCAGCAGCTCCCTACTAGCGGGATTGCCCGGGGAGCTGTTTTTT
-	TRBV9	TRBD1	TRBJ1-1	CASTLIGTGVEVEAFF	TGTGCCAGCACCCTTATCGGGACAGGGGTAGAGGTTGAAGCTTTCTTT
-	TRBV5-1	TRBD1	TRBJ2-1	CASSLGYRGSYNEQFF	TGCGCCAGCAGCTTGGGGTACAGGGGCTCCTACAATGAGCAGTTCTTC
-	TRBV30	TRBD1	TRBJ2-4	CAWSAGTVAKNIQYF	TGTGCCTGGAGCGCCGGGACAGTAGCCAAAAACATTCAGTACTTC
-	TRBV10-1	TRBD1	TRBJ2-1	CASSESWTGARDEQFF	TGCGCCAGCAGTGAGTCCTGGACAGGAGCTAGGGATGAGCAGTTCTTC
-	TRBV29-1	TRBD2	TRBJ2-1	CSATSGILINEQFF	TGCAGCGCGACTAGCGGGATTTTGATCAATGAGCAGTTCTTC
-	TRBV18	TRBD1	TRBJ1-1	CASSPGQGPNTEAFF	TGTGCCAGCTCACCCGGACAGGGACCGAACACTGAAGCTTTCTTT
-	TRBV6-6	-	TRBJ2-7	CASSPMSDEQYF	TGTGCCAGCAGCCCCATGAGCGACGAGCAGTACTTC
medium-sized	TRBV6-5	-	TRBJ2-7	CASSYTPSSFEQYF	TGTGCCAGCAGTTACACACCCTCCAGTTTCGAGCAGTACTTC
-	TRBV7-2	TRBD2	TRBJ2-5	CASRPSQTSGRWETQYF	TGTGCCAGCAGACCCAGCCAGACTAGCGGGAGATGGGAGACCCAGTACTTC
-	TRBV30	-	TRBJ2-4	CAWSVHRAGRCIQYF	TGTGCCTGGAGTGTACATCGAGCGGGTAGGTGCATTCAGTACTTC
once	TRBV7-9	-	TRBJ2-7	CASSFVLDSSYEQYF	TGTGCCAGCAGCTTCGTCTTAGACAGCTCCTACGAGCAGTACTTC
-	TRBV28	TRBD2	TRBJ2-7	CASSSLKLAGGKGEQYF	TGTGCCAGCAGTTCATTAAAACTAGCGGGAGGGAAGGGCGAGCAGTACTTC
-	TRBV7-8	-	TRBJ2-6	CASSFLAESGANVLTF	TGTGCCAGCAGCTTTTTAGCGGAGTCTGGGGCCAACGTCCTGACTTTC
-	TRBV6-5	-	TRBJ2-5	CASSYHGETQYF	TGTGCCAGCAGTTACCACGGGGAGACCCAGTACTTC
-	TRBV4-2	TRBD2	TRBJ2-1	CASSQDRLAGGWDEQFF	TGTGCCAGCAGCCAAGATAGACTAGCGGGAGGCTGGGATGAGCAGTTCTTC
-	TRBV7-9	-	TRBJ1-1	CASSPRVGGNTEAFF	TGTGCCAGTAGTCCCCGGGTCGGGGGAAACACTGAAGCTTTCTTT
few	TRBV5-4	TRBD2	TRBJ2-7	CASSLSASGLFYEQYF	TGTGCCAGCAGCTTGTCGGCTAGCGGGCTATTCTACGAGCAGTACTTC